The T cell receptor beta chain under discussion was sequenced for a study of Graves' ophthalmopathy and Graves' hyperthyroidism. CDR3 regions of TCR beta were amplified from RNA transcripts. The first-round RT-PCR employed HTBI primers together with the Qiagen OneStep RT-PCR kit. A multiplex PCR was then performed as the second round. One entry per CDR3 protein, called by TCRdb with MiXCR from the multiplex PCR reads. The table records around 1,000,000 distinct CDR3 sequences, about 35% of them present only once. Aged 18 to 65, the patients with hyperthyroidism had under 2 months' duration and were newly diagnosed. The TCR comes from an adult man with Graves' hyperthyroidism. The specimen was peripheral blood or thyroid tissue (not recorded which).

The CDR3 loop is CASSRGRKAGELFF. CDR3 DNA sequence: TGTGCCAGCAGCCGTGGCAGAAAGGCCGGGGAGCTGTTTTTT. The V and J genes are TRBV12-3 or TRBV12-4 and TRBJ2-2, with D hard to call. The CDR3 sequence is 14 residues long. V was cut by 6 bases and J by 6 bases, with 14 bases left in between.